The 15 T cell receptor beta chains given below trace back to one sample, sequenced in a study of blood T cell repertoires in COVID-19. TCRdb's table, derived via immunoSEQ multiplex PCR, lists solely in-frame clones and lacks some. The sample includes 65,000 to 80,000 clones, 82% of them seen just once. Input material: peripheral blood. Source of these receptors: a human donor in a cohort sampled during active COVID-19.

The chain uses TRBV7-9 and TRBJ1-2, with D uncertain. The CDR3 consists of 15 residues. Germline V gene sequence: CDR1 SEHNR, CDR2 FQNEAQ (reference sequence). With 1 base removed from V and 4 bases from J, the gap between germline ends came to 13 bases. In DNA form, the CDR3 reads TGTGCCAGCAGCTTAGAGCTGGCAGGCCGCTATGGCTACACCTTC. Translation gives CASSLELAGRYGYTF.

The CDR3 coding sequence is TGCAGTGCTAGTTCGGTTTCCGGAGCTTTCTTT. It is translated as CSASSVSGAFF. The chain has TRBV20-1 and TRBJ1-1; D call uncertain. CDR1 and CDR2 (germline): DFQATT, SNEGSKA (reference sequence). Trimming stripped 3 bases from V and 10 bases from J, with 12 bases between. The CDR3 length is 11 residues.

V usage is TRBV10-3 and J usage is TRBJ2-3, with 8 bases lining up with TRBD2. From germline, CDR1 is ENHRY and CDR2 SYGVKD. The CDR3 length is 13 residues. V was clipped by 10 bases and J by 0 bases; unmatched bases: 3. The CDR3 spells CATTSASTDTQYF. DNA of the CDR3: TGTGCCACGACTAGCGCTAGCACAGATACGCAGTATTTT.

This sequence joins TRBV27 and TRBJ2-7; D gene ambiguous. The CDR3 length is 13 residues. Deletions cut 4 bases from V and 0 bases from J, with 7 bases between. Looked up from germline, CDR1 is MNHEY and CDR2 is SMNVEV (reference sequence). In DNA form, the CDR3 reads TGTGCCAGCAGTTACGCCAGCTCCTACGAGCAGTACTTC. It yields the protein CASSYASSYEQYF.

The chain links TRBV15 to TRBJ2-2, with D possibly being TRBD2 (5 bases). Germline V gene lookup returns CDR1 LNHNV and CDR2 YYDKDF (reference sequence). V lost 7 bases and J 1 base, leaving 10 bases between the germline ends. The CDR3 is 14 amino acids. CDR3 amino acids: CATTRRENTGELFF. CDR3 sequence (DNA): TGTGCCACCACAAGACGGGAGAACACCGGGGAGCTGTTTTTT.

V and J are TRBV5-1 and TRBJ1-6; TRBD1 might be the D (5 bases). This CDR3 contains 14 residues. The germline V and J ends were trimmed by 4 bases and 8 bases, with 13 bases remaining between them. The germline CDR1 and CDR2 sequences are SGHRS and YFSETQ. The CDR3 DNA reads TGCGCCAGCAGCGGGGGGAACTCAGATTCACCCCTCCACTTT. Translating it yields CASSGGNSDSPLHF.

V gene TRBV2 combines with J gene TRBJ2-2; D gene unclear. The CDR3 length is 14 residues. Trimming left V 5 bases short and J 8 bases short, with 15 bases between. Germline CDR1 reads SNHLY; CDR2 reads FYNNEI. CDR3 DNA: TGTGCCAGCAGTCCAGACAAAATTGTAGGGGAGCTGTTTTTT. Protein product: CASSPDKIVGELFF.

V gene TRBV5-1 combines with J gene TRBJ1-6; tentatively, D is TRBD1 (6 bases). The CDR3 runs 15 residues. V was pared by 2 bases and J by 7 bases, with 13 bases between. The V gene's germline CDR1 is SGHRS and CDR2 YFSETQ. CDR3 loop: CASSLRGDKNSPLHF. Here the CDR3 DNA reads TGCGCCAGCAGCTTACGAGGGGACAAAAATTCACCCCTCCACTTT.

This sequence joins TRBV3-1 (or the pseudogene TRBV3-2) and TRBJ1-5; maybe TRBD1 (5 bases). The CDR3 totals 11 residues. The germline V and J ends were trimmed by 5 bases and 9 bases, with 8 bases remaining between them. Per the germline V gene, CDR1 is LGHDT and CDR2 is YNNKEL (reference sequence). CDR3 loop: CASSGGGPQHF. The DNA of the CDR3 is TGTGCCAGCAGCGGGGGGGGGCCCCAGCATTTT.

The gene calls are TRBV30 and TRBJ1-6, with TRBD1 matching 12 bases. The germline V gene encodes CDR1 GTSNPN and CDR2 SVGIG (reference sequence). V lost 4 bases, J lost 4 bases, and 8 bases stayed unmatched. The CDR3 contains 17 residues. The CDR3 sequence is CAWNSGTGGRYNSPLHF. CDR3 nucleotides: TGTGCCTGGAACTCCGGGACAGGGGGCCGGTATAATTCACCCCTCCACTTT.

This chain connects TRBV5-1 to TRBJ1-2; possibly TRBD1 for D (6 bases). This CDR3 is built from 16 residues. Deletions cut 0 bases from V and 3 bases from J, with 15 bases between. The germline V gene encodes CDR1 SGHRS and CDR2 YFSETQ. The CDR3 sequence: CASSLALKGVDYGYTF. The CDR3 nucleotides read TGCGCCAGCAGCTTGGCCTTGAAGGGGGTAGACTATGGCTACACCTTC.

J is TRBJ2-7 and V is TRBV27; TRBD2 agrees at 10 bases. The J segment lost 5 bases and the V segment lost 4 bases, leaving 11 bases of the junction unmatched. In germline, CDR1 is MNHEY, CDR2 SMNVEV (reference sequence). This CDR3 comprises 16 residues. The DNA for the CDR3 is TGTGCCAGCAGTTCCCCTAGCGGGGGACCAAGCCACGAGCAGTACTTC. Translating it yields CASSSPSGGPSHEQYF.

CDR3 amino acids: CASSSETGAWETQYF. The CDR3 DNA is TGCGCCAGCAGCTCGGAGACAGGGGCTTGGGAGACCCAGTACTTC. The chain employs TRBV5-1 and TRBJ2-5; TRBD1 agrees at 8 bases. Germline V gives CDR1 SGHRS, CDR2 YFSETQ. The length of the CDR3 is 15 residues. V lost 3 bases to trimming and J lost 5 bases; unmatched junction nucleotides: 9. Full variable domain (remainder filled in from reference TRBV5-1 and TRBJ2-5): KAGVTQTPRYLIKTRGQQVTLSCSPISGHRSVSWYQQTPGQGLQFLFEYFSETQRNKGNFPGRFSGRQFSNSRSEMNVSTLELGDSALYLCASSSETGAWETQYFGPGTRLLVL.

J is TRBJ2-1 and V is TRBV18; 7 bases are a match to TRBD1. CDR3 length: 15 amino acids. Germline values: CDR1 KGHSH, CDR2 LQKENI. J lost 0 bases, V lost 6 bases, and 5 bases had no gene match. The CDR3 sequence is CASSARQGSYNEQFF. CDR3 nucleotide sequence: TGTGCCAGCTCCGCACGACAGGGCTCCTACAATGAGCAGTTCTTC.

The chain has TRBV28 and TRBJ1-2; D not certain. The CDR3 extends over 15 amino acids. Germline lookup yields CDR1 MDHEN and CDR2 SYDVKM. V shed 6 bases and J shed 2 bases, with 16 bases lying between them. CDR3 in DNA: TGTGCCAGCAGCCCGGGGAGGGCGGGGAACTATGGCTACACCTTC. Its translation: CASSPGRAGNYGYTF.